The 28 T cell receptor beta chains below were found in one sample sequenced in a study of blood T cell repertoires in COVID-19. The method was immunoSEQ multiplex PCR; TCRdb's version includes in-frame clones alone and lacks a portion of them. The data contain around 260,000 clones, roughly 86% of them singletons. What was sequenced was peripheral blood. The receptors here all came from a man aged 18 to 29 with active or convalescent COVID-19.

The J gene is TRBJ2-4, the V gene TRBV3-1 (or the pseudogene TRBV3-2); no clear D gene. Germline V gene data show CDR1 as LGHDT and CDR2 as YNNKEL (reference sequence). V gave up 1 base and J gave up 0 bases, with 10 bases separating them. This CDR3 has 16 amino acids. DNA for the CDR3: TGTGCCAGCAGCCAAGGCGTCCCACTAGCCAAAAACATTCAGTACTTC. Its translation is CASSQGVPLAKNIQYF.

V gene TRBV7-8 combines with J gene TRBJ1-5; 7 bases agree with TRBD1. The CDR3 is 14 amino acids. Germline CDR1 and CDR2: SGHVS and FQNEAQ. The junction had 7 bases not matched to a gene; V was cut back by 5 bases and J by 6 bases. Written as DNA, the CDR3 is TGTGCCAGCAGCCAAGACAGGGATACTCAGCCCCAGCATTTT. The encoded protein is CASSQDRDTQPQHF.

The chain combines TRBV5-5 with TRBJ2-7; TRBD1 matches 8 bases. This CDR3 comprises 19 residues. The germline V gene encodes CDR1 SGHKS and CDR2 YYEKEE (reference sequence). V shed 0 bases, J shed 1 base, and the junction held 15 bases outside the gene matches. CDR3 protein: CASSLEAYLPGGPSYEQYF. In nucleotides, the CDR3 is TGTGCCAGCAGCTTGGAGGCTTATTTGCCAGGGGGCCCTTCCTACGAGCAGTACTTC.

As for this clone: Other DNA sequences within the sample encode an identical CDR3. The V gene is TRBV5-5, the J gene TRBJ1-1; no clear D. There are 12 residues in the CDR3. V was cut by 2 bases and J by 5 bases, with 7 bases left in between. Germline V gene lookup returns CDR1 SGHKS and CDR2 YYEKEE (reference sequence). For the CDR3, the DNA is TGTGCCAGCAGCTTCCCCGGTACTGAAGCTTTCTTT. This gives the protein CASSFPGTEAFF.

The chain couples TRBV11-2 to TRBJ2-3; D is unclear. The CDR3 sequence is 16 residues long. Between the trimmed V and J ends, which lost 1 base and 4 bases, there was a span of 15 bases. The germline CDR1 and CDR2 sequences are SGHAT and FQNNGV. This CDR3 reads CASSLGNLRSSDTQYF. The DNA for the CDR3 is TGTGCCAGCAGCTTAGGAAACCTGAGAAGCTCAGATACGCAGTATTTT.

CDR3 protein: CASSYRTGQSSPLHF. The CDR3 DNA is TGTGCCAGCAGTTATCGGACAGGGCAGAGTTCACCCCTCCACTTT. The chain carries TRBV6-6 and TRBJ1-6, with TRBD1 matching 8 bases. CDR1 MNHNY and CDR2 SVGAGI come from the germline V gene (reference sequence). The CDR3 contains 15 residues. Trimming cost V 3 bases and J 9 bases; bases outside gene matches: 7.

The J gene is TRBJ2-2, the V gene TRBV5-6, with D unresolved. The ends were cut back, 3 bases at V and 5 bases at J, with 5 bases in the middle. The CDR3 runs to 12 residues. Germline CDR1 is SGHDT and CDR2 is YYEEEE. CDR3 bases: TGTGCCAGCAGCTCACGGACCGGGGAGCTGTTTTTT. It is translated as CASSSRTGELFF. Variable domain in full (rest from reference TRBV5-6 and TRBJ2-2): DAGVTQSPTHLIKTRGQQVTLRCSPKSGHDTVSWYQQALGQGPQFIFQYYEEEERQRGNFPDRFSGHQFPNYSSELNVNALLLGDSALYLCASSSRTGELFFGEGSRLTVL.

This clone showed up many times. This chain links TRBV9 with TRBJ2-2, with 7 bases lining up with TRBD1. Germline V gene sequence: CDR1 SGDLS, CDR2 YYNGEE. This CDR3 comprises 16 residues. The trim removed 4 bases at V and 4 bases at J, leaving 10 bases unmatched. The CDR3, as DNA: TGTGCCAGCAGCCCAGGGACAGTCGCAGGCACCGGGGAGCTGTTTTTT. Translating gives CASSPGTVAGTGELFF.

With respect to this clone: The germline gene is not matched at one end of the junction; a read error may be the cause. The chain employs TRBV19 and TRBJ2-7, with D possibly matching TRBD1 (6 bases). This CDR3 is 11 amino acids long. Germline lookup yields CDR1 LNHDA and CDR2 SQIVND (reference sequence). The CDR3 sequence is CSRDNSYEQYF. The DNA for the CDR3 is TGCTCCCGGGACAACTCCTACGAGCAGTACTTC.

The chain joins TRBV5-1 to TRBJ2-2; TRBD1 matches at 8 bases. Trimming at V came to 4 bases and at J to 7 bases, leaving 6 bases not matched to a gene. Germline V gene lookup returns CDR1 SGHRS and CDR2 YFSETQ. The CDR3 consists of 14 residues. The chain's CDR3 is CASSVGTGFGELFF. In nucleotides, the CDR3 is TGCGCCAGCAGCGTAGGGACAGGTTTCGGGGAGCTGTTTTTT.

This chain joins TRBV3-1 (or the pseudogene TRBV3-2) and TRBJ2-5, with 14 bases fitting TRBD2. Per the germline V gene, CDR1 is LGHDT and CDR2 is YNNKEL (reference sequence). With V trimmed by 6 bases and J by 0 bases, 3 bases remained unmatched. This CDR3 comprises 16 residues. In DNA, the CDR3 is TGTGCCAGCAGACAGGGACTAGCGGGGGACCAAGAGACCCAGTACTTC. Its translation is CASRQGLAGDQETQYF.

The chain recombines TRBV7-9 with TRBJ2-2, with a tentative D call TRBD1 (6 bases). Per germline, CDR1 SEHNR and CDR2 FQNEAQ (reference sequence). There are 13 residues in the CDR3. The V gene lost 5 bases and the J gene lost 6 bases, with 10 bases spanning the gap. The CDR3 is CASSPQGPGELFF. The CDR3 region has the DNA TGTGCCAGCAGCCCACAGGGCCCCGGGGAGCTGTTTTTT.

The chain links TRBV6-5 to TRBJ2-7; 11 bases agree with TRBD1. Trimming took 0 bases from V and 9 from J; bases not matched to a gene: 7. From germline, CDR1 is MNHEY and CDR2 SVGAGI. CDR3 length: 15 amino acids. The CDR3 here is CASSYSGTGGLAQYF. The CDR3 nucleotides read TGTGCCAGCAGTTACTCAGGGACAGGGGGATTAGCGCAGTACTTC.

The chain couples TRBV5-1 to TRBJ2-3; the match to TRBD2 covers 9 bases. Germline CDR1 is SGHRS and CDR2 is YFSETQ. V lost 1 base, J lost 1 base, and 4 bases stayed unmatched. This CDR3 has 16 amino acids. CDR3 residues: CASSLNRLAGTDTQYF. The CDR3 bases are TGCGCCAGCAGCTTGAACCGACTAGCGGGCACAGATACGCAGTATTTT.

V and J are TRBV12-3 or TRBV12-4 and TRBJ1-5; D ambiguous. V gave up 5 bases and J gave up 5 bases, with 10 bases separating them. This CDR3 has 13 residues. The CDR3 DNA reads as TGTGCCAGCAGTCCCACGGTTGATCAGCCCCAGCATTTT. It is translated as CASSPTVDQPQHF.

In this sample, this clone turned up many times. The V call is TRBV5-1, the J call TRBJ1-3; the D gene is possibly TRBD1 (5 bases). V was cut by 0 bases and J by 0 bases, with 7 bases left in between. This CDR3 is built from 15 residues. Germline CDR1 and CDR2: SGHRS and YFSETQ. The CDR3, as DNA: TGCGCCAGCAGCTTGGCAGGGAACTCTGGAAACACCATATATTTT. This codes for CASSLAGNSGNTIYF.

The V gene is TRBV6-5, the J gene TRBJ1-1; no reliable D call. The V end was cut by 4 bases, the J end by 0 bases, with 6 bases between. Germline V gene lookup returns CDR1 MNHEY and CDR2 SVGAGI. CDR3 size: 13 residues. In nucleotides, the CDR3 is TGTGCCAGCAGTTTTCTCTTGAACACTGAAGCTTTCTTT. It codes for CASSFLLNTEAFF.

This chain joins TRBV11-2 and TRBJ1-3, with 8 positions matching TRBD1. This CDR3 has 15 amino acids. V trimming: 4 bases; J trimming: 4 bases; junction bases outside the gene matches: 6. Germline CDR1 and CDR2: SGHAT and FQNNGV. CDR3 sequence: CASSSGQGGGNTIYF. CDR3 coding DNA: TGTGCCAGCAGCTCCGGACAGGGAGGAGGAAACACCATATATTTT. The complete variable domain, with remaining parts taken from reference TRBV11-2 and TRBJ1-3, reads EAGVAQSPRYKIIEKRQSVAFWCNPISGHATLYWYQQILGQGPKLLIQFQNNGVVDDSQLPKDRFSAERLKGVDSTLKIQPAKLEDSAVYLCASSSGQGGGNTIYFGEGSWLTVV.

V is TRBV7-9 and J is TRBJ2-1; 9 nucleotides align to TRBD2. The CDR3 runs to 17 residues. The V segment lost 6 bases and the J segment 6 bases; nucleotides outside the gene matches: 15. Germline V gives CDR1 SEHNR, CDR2 FQNEAQ (reference sequence). CDR3 nucleotide sequence: TGTGCCAGCAGTCCGTTAGCGGGAGATGGTCCACGCAATGAGCAGTTCTTC. Protein product: CASSPLAGDGPRNEQFF.

The chain has TRBV11-1 and TRBJ2-7; 8 bases map to TRBD2. The germline gives CDR1 SGHAT, CDR2 FQDESV (reference sequence). This CDR3 has 15 residues. The V segment lost 3 bases and the J segment 4 bases; nucleotides outside the gene matches: 8. The CDR3 region has the DNA TGTGCCAGCAGCTTGGCGAGCGGGAGTAGGTACGAGCAGTACTTC. Protein sequence: CASSLASGSRYEQYF. The full variable domain, rest sourced from reference TRBV11-1 and TRBJ2-7, is EAEVAQSPRYKITEKSQAVAFWCDPISGHATLYWYRQILGQGPELLVQFQDESVVDDSQLPKDRFSAERLKGVDSTLKIQPAELGDSAMYLCASSLASGSRYEQYFGPGTRLTVT.

V and J are TRBV11-2 and TRBJ1-4; D may be TRBD1 (6 bases). The CDR3 is 18 residues long. CDR1 is SGHAT and CDR2 is FQNNGV in the germline V gene. V was cut by 2 bases and J by 0 bases, with 16 bases left in between. CDR3 bases: TGTGCCAGCAGCTTAACAGGGTTGGGGGGGGCAACTAATGAAAAACTGTTTTTT. It specifies CASSLTGLGGATNEKLFF. Drawing the rest from reference TRBV11-2 and TRBJ1-4, the complete variable domain is EAGVAQSPRYKIIEKRQSVAFWCNPISGHATLYWYQQILGQGPKLLIQFQNNGVVDDSQLPKDRFSAERLKGVDSTLKIQPAKLEDSAVYLCASSLTGLGGATNEKLFFGSGTQLSVL.

The rearrangement uses TRBV9 and TRBJ1-5; D unresolved. V dropped 0 bases and J dropped 7 bases, with 11 bases sitting between them. CDR1 and CDR2 (germline): SGDLS, YYNGEE. The CDR3 extends over 14 amino acids. CDR3 sequence (DNA): TGTGCCAGCAGCGTAGCCCCCATCGGGCAGCCCCAGCATTTT. This translates into CASSVAPIGQPQHF.

The CDR3 here is CASSIDIDGGDTQYF. CDR3 nucleotide sequence: TGTGCCAGTAGTATAGATATTGACGGGGGAGATACGCAGTATTTT. The chain joins TRBV19 to TRBJ2-3; D is possibly TRBD2 (6 bases). Between the trimmed V and J ends, which lost 0 bases and 5 bases, there was a span of 12 bases. Germline V gene lookup returns CDR1 LNHDA and CDR2 SQIVND (reference sequence). The CDR3 runs to 15 residues.

The chain recombines TRBV15 with TRBJ1-2; unclear D gene. Trimming removed 2 bases at V and 0 bases at J, with 10 bases between. Germline V gives CDR1 LNHNV, CDR2 YYDKDF (reference sequence). This CDR3 spans 15 amino acids. The CDR3 spells CATSRLQNPNYGYTF. In nucleotides, the CDR3 is TGTGCCACCAGCAGACTACAGAACCCTAACTATGGCTACACCTTC.

This rearrangement joins TRBV10-2 to TRBJ1-6; 7 nucleotides match TRBD1. The junction had 13 bases not matched to a gene; V was cut back by 11 bases and J by 6 bases. CDR3 length equals 15 residues. Germline V gene data show CDR1 as WSHSY and CDR2 as SAAADI. The CDR3 region is CAVRDRLIPNSPLHF. The CDR3 DNA sequence: TGCGCCGTCCGGGACAGACTAATTCCTAATTCACCCCTCCACTTT.

J is TRBJ1-5 and V is TRBV19; D might be TRBD1 (6 bases). V lost 3 bases, J lost 5 bases, and 17 bases lay in between. Germline CDR1 LNHDA, CDR2 SQIVND (reference sequence). The CDR3 has 16 amino acids. CDR3 bases: TGTGCCAGTAGTATGATCGGGACATACTACGATCAGCCCCAGCATTTT. This encodes CASSMIGTYYDQPQHF. Complete variable domain (other parts from reference TRBV19 and TRBJ1-5): DGGITQSPKYLFRKEGQNVTLSCEQNLNHDAMYWYRQDPGQGLRLIYYSQIVNDFQKGDIAEGYSVSREKKESFPLTVTSAQKNPTAFYLCASSMIGTYYDQPQHFGDGTRLSIL.

V gene TRBV4-1 combines with J gene TRBJ1-1; D gene ambiguous. Trimming took 0 bases from V and 6 from J, leaving 5 bases between them. The CDR3 consists of 12 residues. The germline V gene encodes CDR1 MGHRA and CDR2 YSYEKL. As DNA, the CDR3 is TGCGCCAGCAGCCAAGATCCTGCTGAAGCTTTCTTT. It specifies CASSQDPAEAFF.

This clone was detected only once. The chain combines TRBV7-3 with TRBJ1-6, with 8 bases matching TRBD1. The germline CDR1 and CDR2 sequences are SGHTA and FQGTGA. There are 15 residues in the CDR3. With 5 bases clipped from V and 8 bases from J, the junction kept 8 bases outside the gene matches. The CDR3 bases are TGTGCCAGCAGCCCCGGGACAGGTAGTGATTCACCCCTCCACTTT. As protein: CASSPGTGSDSPLHF.